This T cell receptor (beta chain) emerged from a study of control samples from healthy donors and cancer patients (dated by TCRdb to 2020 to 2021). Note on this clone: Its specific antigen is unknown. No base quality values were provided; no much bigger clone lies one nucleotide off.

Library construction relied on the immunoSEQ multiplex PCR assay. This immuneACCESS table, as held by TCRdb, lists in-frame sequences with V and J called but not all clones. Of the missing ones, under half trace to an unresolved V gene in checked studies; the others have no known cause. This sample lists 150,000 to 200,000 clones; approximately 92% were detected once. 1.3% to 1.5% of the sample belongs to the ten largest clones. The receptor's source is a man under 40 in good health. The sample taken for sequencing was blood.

The CDR3 corresponds to CASSFGAKNIQYF. The DNA reads TGTGCCAGCAGTTTCGGGGCCAAAAACATTCAGTACTTC. The rearranged chain carries TRBV27 and TRBJ2-4; the D gene cannot be named for sure. Based on the germline V gene (reference sequence), the CDR1 and CDR2 sequences are MNHEY and SMNVEV. V sheds 3 bases and J sheds 1 base, leaving 4 bases between their ends. There are 13 amino acids in the CDR3, from cysteine to phenylalanine inclusive. Just the 39-base CDR3 DNA is kept, in frame starting at base 1.